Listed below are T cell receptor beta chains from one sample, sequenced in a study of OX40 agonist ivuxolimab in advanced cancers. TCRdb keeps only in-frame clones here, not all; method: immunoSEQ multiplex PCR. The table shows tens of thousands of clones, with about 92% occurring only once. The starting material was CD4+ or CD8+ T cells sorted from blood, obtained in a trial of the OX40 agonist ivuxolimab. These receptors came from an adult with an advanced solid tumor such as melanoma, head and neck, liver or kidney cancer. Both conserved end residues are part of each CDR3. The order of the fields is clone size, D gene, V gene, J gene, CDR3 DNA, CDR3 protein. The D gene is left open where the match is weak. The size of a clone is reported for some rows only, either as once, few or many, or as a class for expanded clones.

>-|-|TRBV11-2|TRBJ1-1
TGTGCCAGCAGCTTAGGGGGGACGAACACTGAAGCTTTCTTT
CASSLGGTNTEAFF
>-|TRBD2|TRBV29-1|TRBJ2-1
TGCAGCGTTGTAGGGAGCGGGAGGTCCTACAATGAGCAGTTCTTC
CSVVGSGRSYNEQFF
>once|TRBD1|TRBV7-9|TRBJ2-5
TGTGCCAGCAGCTCATGGACAGGGAGTGAGTACCAAGAGACCCAGTACTTC
CASSSWTGSEYQETQYF
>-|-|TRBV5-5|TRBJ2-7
TGTGCCAGCAGCTTTTCCTCCTACGAGCAGTACTTC
CASSFSSYEQYF
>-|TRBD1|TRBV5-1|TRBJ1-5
TGCGCCAGCAGCTTGGGGGGGACAGGCGGCAATCAGCCCCAGCATTTT
CASSLGGTGGNQPQHF
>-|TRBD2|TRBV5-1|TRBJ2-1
TGCGCCAGCAGGAAAGGGGACTACGACAATGAGCAGTTCTTC
CASRKGDYDNEQFF
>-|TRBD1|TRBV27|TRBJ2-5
TGTGCCAGCAGCCTAAACAGGGGCGGCGAGACCCAGTACTTC
CASSLNRGGETQYF
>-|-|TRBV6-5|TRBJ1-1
TGTGCCAGCAGCCTTCTGGGGGGAGCCACTGAAGCTTTCTTT
CASSLLGGATEAFF
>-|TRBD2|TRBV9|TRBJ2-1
TGTGCCAGCGCTAGCGGCTCCTACAATGAGCAGTTCTTC
CASASGSYNEQFF
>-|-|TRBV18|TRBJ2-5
TGTGCCAGCTCACCACTTGTCTATCGGGGGCGACAAGAGACCCAGTACTTC
CASSPLVYRGRQETQYF
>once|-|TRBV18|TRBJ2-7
TGTGCCAGCTCACCAGCCGGGAACCCTAGTGAGCAGTACTTC
CASSPAGNPSEQYF
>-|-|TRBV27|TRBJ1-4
TGTGCCAGCGGCAAACCGGGCCGGGGGGTGGATGAAAAACTGTTTTTT
CASGKPGRGVDEKLFF
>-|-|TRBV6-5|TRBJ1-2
TGTGCCAGCAGTACCTTCACTTGGGGCTACACCTTC
CASSTFTWGYTF
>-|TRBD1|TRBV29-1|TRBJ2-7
TGCAGCGTTGGAGGTCCACCGGGACAGGGCCTTTACGAGCAGTACTTC
CSVGGPPGQGLYEQYF
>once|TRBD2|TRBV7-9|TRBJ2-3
TGTGCCAGCACCCCGGGACTAGCGGGAGGCAGAGATACGCAGTATTTT
CASTPGLAGGRDTQYF
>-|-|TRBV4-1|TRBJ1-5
TGCGCCAGCAGCCAAGATTTGGACAGCTTGGGGCAGCCCCAGCATTTT
CASSQDLDSLGQPQHF
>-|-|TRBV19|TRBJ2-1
TGTGCCAGTAGTATTCAGCGGAGCTCCTACAATGAGCAGTTCTTC
CASSIQRSSYNEQFF
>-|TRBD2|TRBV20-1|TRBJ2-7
TGCAGTGCTACGGGGGGGTACGAGCAGTACTTC
CSATGGYEQYF
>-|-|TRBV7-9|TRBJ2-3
TGTGCCAGCAGCTTGCGCAGAAGGACGACTCTTGGCACAGATACGCAGTATTTT
CASSLRRRTTLGTDTQYF
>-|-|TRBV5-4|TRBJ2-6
TGTGCCAGCAGCTCCAGTGGCTCTGGGGCCAACGTCCTGACTTTC
CASSSSGSGANVLTF
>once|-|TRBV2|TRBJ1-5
TGTGCCAGCAGTGAAGCAGGGGTGGAGCAGCCCCAGCATTTT
CASSEAGVEQPQHF
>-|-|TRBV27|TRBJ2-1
TGTGCCAGCAGTTTGGGGGCAAATGAGCAGTTCTTC
CASSLGANEQFF
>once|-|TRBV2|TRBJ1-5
TGTGCCAGCAGTGAGCAACCGGGGGGGGATCAGCCCCAGCATTTT
CASSEQPGGDQPQHF
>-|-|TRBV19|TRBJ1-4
TGTGCCAGTTGGTCAGGTCCCACTAATGAAAAACTGTTTTTT
CASWSGPTNEKLFF
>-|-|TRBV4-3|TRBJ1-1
TGCGCCAGCAGCCAGGACCTAGGGGTCCGGGAAGCTTTCTTT
CASSQDLGVREAFF
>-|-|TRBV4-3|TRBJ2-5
TGCGCCAGCAGCCAAGATCGCTCAGGCTGGGAGACCCAGTACTTC
CASSQDRSGWETQYF
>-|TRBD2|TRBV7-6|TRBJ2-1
TGTGCCAGCAGCTTCTGGCGGGAGGCGGGTGAGCAGTTCTTC
CASSFWREAGEQFF
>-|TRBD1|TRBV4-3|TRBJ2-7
TGCGCCAGCAGCCTCACAGGGGGAGCAGCCTACGAGCAGTACTTC
CASSLTGGAAYEQYF
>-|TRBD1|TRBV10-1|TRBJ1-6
TGCGCCAGCTCTAAGAAGGGGGCCGATAATTCACCCCTCCACTTT
CASSKKGADNSPLHF
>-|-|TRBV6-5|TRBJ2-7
TGTGCCAGCAGTTATAAGGGAGTATCCTACGAGCAGTACTTC
CASSYKGVSYEQYF
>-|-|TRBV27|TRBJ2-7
TGTGCCAGCTCTGGTGGCTACGAGCAGTACTTC
CASSGGYEQYF
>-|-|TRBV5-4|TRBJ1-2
TGTGCCAGCAGCTTGGAGCGACAGGAACACCATGGCTACACCTTC
CASSLERQEHHGYTF
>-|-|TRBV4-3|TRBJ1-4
TGCGCCAGCAGCCAAGACCGGACCCGGGAGGTTAGAGAAAAACTGTTTTTT
CASSQDRTREVREKLFF
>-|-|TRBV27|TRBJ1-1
TGTGCCAGCAGCGCAGGGACGGGGATGAACACTGAAGCTTTCTTT
CASSAGTGMNTEAFF
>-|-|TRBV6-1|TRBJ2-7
TGTGCCAGCAGTGAAAGAGGGTACTACGAGCAGTACTTC
CASSERGYYEQYF
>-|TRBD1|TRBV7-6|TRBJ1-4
TGTGCCAGCAGCTACGGACAGGGCCTTATTTTT
CASSYGQGLIF
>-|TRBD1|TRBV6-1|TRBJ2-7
TGTGCCAGCAGTGACGGACAGGGCCCCTACGAGCAGTACTTC
CASSDGQGPYEQYF
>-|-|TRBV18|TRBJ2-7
TGTGCCAGCTCACCACCGCTACGACAGCAGTACTTC
CASSPPLRQQYF
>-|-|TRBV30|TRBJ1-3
TGTGCCTGGAGTGAAACGGCCTCTGGAAACACCATATATTTT
CAWSETASGNTIYF
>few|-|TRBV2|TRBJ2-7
TGTGCCAGCAGTGAGTACAGCTTTTCCTACGAGCAGTACTTC
CASSEYSFSYEQYF
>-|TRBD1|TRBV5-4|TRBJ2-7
TGTGCCAGCAGCTCAGGGGACAGGGTCTACGAGCAGTACTTC
CASSSGDRVYEQYF
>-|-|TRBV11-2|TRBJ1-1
TGTGCCAGCAGCTTAGACTGGGGGGAGAACACTGAAGCTTTCTTT
CASSLDWGENTEAFF
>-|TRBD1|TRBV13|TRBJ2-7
TGTGCCAGCAGCCCCACCGGGACAGGGACCTACGAGCAGTACTTC
CASSPTGTGTYEQYF
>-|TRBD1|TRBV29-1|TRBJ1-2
TGCAGCGTCGGCGACAGGGGGATCTATGGCTACACCTTC
CSVGDRGIYGYTF
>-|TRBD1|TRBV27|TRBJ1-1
TGTGCCAGCAGTTGGCTCAGACAGGGGGCGAACACTGAAGCTTTCTTT
CASSWLRQGANTEAFF
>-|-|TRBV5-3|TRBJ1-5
TGTGCCATCAAAAAGATCGAGGGCCGATATAGCAATCAGCCCCAGCATTTT
CAIKKIEGRYSNQPQHF
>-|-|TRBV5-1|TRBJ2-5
TGCGCCAGCAGCTTGGATCGCCGGGGGACCCAGTACTTC
CASSLDRRGTQYF
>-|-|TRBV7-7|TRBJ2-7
TGTGCTAGCAGCTTACCGTCCGGAGGTGGGGTCTCCTACGAGCAGTACTTC
CASSLPSGGGVSYEQYF
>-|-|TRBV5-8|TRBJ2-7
TGTGCCAGCAGCTTGGTAGGGCGGGACGAGCAGTACTTC
CASSLVGRDEQYF
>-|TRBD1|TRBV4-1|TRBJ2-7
TGCGCCAGCAGCCAAGAGCGGACAGGGGGTTCTGGGGAGCAGTACTTC
CASSQERTGGSGEQYF
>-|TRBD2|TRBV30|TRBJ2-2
TGTGCCCGTGTGTCTAGCGGGACCGGGGAGCTGTTTTTT
CARVSSGTGELFF
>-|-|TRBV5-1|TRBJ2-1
TGCGCCAGCAGCCCAGGGACCTTGAACAATGAGCAGTTCTTC
CASSPGTLNNEQFF
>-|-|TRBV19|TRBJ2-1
TGTGCCAGTCGACCAGGGGGGCATAATGAGCAGTTCTTC
CASRPGGHNEQFF
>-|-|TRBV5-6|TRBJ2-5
TGTGCCAGCAGCTTCCAAGGCGGGGGCGCGACCCAGTACTTC
CASSFQGGGATQYF
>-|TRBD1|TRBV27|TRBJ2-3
TGTGCCAGCAGTTTCGGACAGGGGGCACAAGATACGCAGTATTTT
CASSFGQGAQDTQYF
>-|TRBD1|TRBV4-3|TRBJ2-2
TGCGCCAGCAGCCAGCCGGGCTCGCAGGGGGCGGACACCGGGGAGCTGTTTTTT
CASSQPGSQGADTGELFF
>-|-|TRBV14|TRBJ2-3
TGTGCCAGCAGCCAACCTTTATACACAGATACGCAGTATTTT
CASSQPLYTDTQYF
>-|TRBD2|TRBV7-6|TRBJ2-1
TGTGCCAGCAGCACGGGACTAGCGGGGGGGCAGTTCTTC
CASSTGLAGGQFF
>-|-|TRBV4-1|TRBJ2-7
TGCGCCAGCAGCCAAGACCACGGATCCTACGAGCAGTACTTC
CASSQDHGSYEQYF